This TCR beta chain came from a study of tissue T cells after allogeneic stem cell transplantation. Study-wide results and limits: Sampling depth was limited, and the cohort was small and clinically varied. Across patients, clones rarely overlapped, yet motif clusters were shared tissue-specifically.

This clone was picked up a small number of times. The antigen remains undetermined. Gene names refer to mouse genes. Coverage ceases 1 residue before the CDR3 finishes, and the germline J gene fills in the end. This CDR3 comprises 14 residues. The germline V and J ends were trimmed by 5 bases and 4 bases, with 12 bases remaining between them. Germline assignment: CDR1 SGHND and CDR2 FRSKSL. Time point meaning: mouse harvest day 14 after allogeneic transplant. Mouse grafts combined 10^7 T-cell-depleted bone marrow cells with 10^6 splenic CD5+ T cells. This mouse GVHD model was MHC-mismatched B6 to BALB/c, profiled day 7 or 14. Method: immunoSEQ multiplex PCR; TCRdb's copy keeps in-frame clones and lacks some. This sample has thousands of clones, with roughly 53% found just once.

The TCR sequence derives from a female BALB/c mouse given C57BL/6 T cells with graft-versus-host disease after an allogeneic hematopoietic cell transplant. This chain joins TRBV15 and TRBJ2-1; D may be TRBD2 (6 bases). Material: gut tissue. The CDR3 DNA, read in part, is TGTGCCAGCAGTCTCCGGGACTCTTATGCTGAGCAGTTC. It encodes CASSLRDSYAEQF. The complete CDR3 protein is CASSLRDSYAEQFF.